Listed below are T cell receptor beta chains from one sample, sequenced in a study of monozygotic twins with inflammatory bowel disease. TCRdb re-called the 5' RACE reads and catalogs CDR3 proteins one per entry, DNA excluded. The sample includes 350,000 to 550,000 distinct CDR3 sequences. The sequenced sample consisted of blood. The receptors stem from a human donor with ulcerative colitis or Crohn's disease, or a healthy co-twin of an affected twin (not recorded which). The CDR3 runs from the conserved cysteine through the conserved F or W.

>TRBJ2-1|TRBV15
CATSARKGTYDNEQFF
>TRBJ2-7|TRBV28
CASSNGQGRYEQYF
>TRBJ2-1|TRBV20-1
CSAATLAGESREQFF
>TRBJ2-1|TRBV5-1
CASSPWASGMNEQFF
>TRBJ2-7|TRBV20-1
CSARDRLVFHEQYF
>TRBJ2-7|TRBV12-3/TRBV12-4
CASSLHPPPDSGHEQYF
>TRBJ1-6|TRBV5-5
CASSILSNSPLHF
>TRBJ2-2|TRBV5-6
CASLAENTGELFF
>TRBJ1-5|TRBV12-3/TRBV12-4
CASSRAGGANQPQHF
>TRBJ2-2|TRBV30
CAWSPGRNTGELFF
>TRBJ2-7|TRBV6-1
CASTGRDRDSYEQYF
>TRBJ1-3|TRBV12-3/TRBV12-4
CASSPPGGGTIYF
>TRBJ1-2|TRBV19
CASTAGTGESGYTF
>TRBJ1-1|TRBV5-1
CASSLGDTEAFF
>TRBJ2-3|TRBV2
CASHALASADTQYF
>TRBJ2-1|TRBV5-1
CASRSGGGYNEQFF
>TRBJ1-5|TRBV7-2
CASSPSKQGQPQHF
>TRBJ2-7|TRBV12-5
CASGLGGTYEQYF
>TRBJ2-2|TRBV20-1
CSARREGSTGELFF
>TRBJ2-7|TRBV18
CASSPGSDRLSDEQYF
>TRBJ2-7|TRBV6-1
CASSAWTSYEQYF
>TRBJ2-7|TRBV20-1
CSARDGTGKPYEQYF
>TRBJ2-2|TRBV24-1
CATRSIGATGELFF
>TRBJ1-1|TRBV12-3/TRBV12-4
CASSIQGKDTEAFF